Following are 25 T cell receptor beta chains from one sample sequenced in a study of Ad26.COV2.S vaccination and SARS-CoV-2 variants. Some clones are missing from TCRdb's copy, which holds only in-frame ones; the method was immunoSEQ multiplex PCR. The table has approximately 460,000 clones, 89% seen once. Indicated treatment: around 19 received Ad26.COV2.S at low or high dose, single or two shots; 5 received placebo; per-sample allocation not given. The study sampled participants on day 63 after the first vaccine or placebo injection. Source: peripheral blood, taken in a trial of Ad26.COV2.S vaccine versus placebo. Source of these receptors: a person between 18 and 65 years old who received the Ad26.COV2.S COVID-19 vaccine or a placebo.

Only a few counts were recorded for this clone. V is TRBV3-1 (or the pseudogene TRBV3-2) and J is TRBJ1-5, with D perhaps matching TRBD1 (6 bases). Germline loops: CDR1 LGHDT, CDR2 YNNKEL (reference sequence). The CDR3 is 13 amino acids. V was cut by 6 bases and J by 4 bases, with 10 bases left in between. The CDR3 coding sequence is TGTGCCAGCAGTACAACAGGGAATCAGCCCCAGCATTTT. Translating it yields CASSTTGNQPQHF.

This rearrangement joins TRBV2 to TRBJ1-6; 11 nucleotides align to TRBD1. CDR3 length equals 15 residues. Germline V gene data show CDR1 as SNHLY and CDR2 as FYNNEI. V trimming: 6 bases; J trimming: 4 bases; junction bases outside the gene matches: 2. The CDR3 here is CASRGQGAYNSPLHF. DNA of the CDR3: TGTGCCAGCAGAGGACAGGGGGCGTATAATTCACCCCTCCACTTT.

The chain carries TRBV15 and TRBJ2-7, with D possibly being TRBD1 (6 bases). The CDR3 consists of 14 residues. The V and J ends lost 5 bases and 6 bases respectively, with 17 bases between them. The V gene's germline CDR1 is LNHNV and CDR2 YYDKDF (reference sequence). The CDR3 reads CATSRTHQGLEQYF. CDR3 nucleotides: TGTGCCACCAGCCGAACCCATCAGGGGCTCGAGCAGTACTTC.

The rearrangement joins TRBV27 to TRBJ1-1; no definite D call. This CDR3 is built from 14 residues. Per germline, CDR1 MNHEY and CDR2 SMNVEV (reference sequence). V was shortened by 5 bases and J by 3 bases, with 13 bases between the two germline ends. The CDR3 sequence is CASSSPRGDTEAFF. For the CDR3, the DNA is TGTGCCAGCAGTAGTCCACGAGGCGACACTGAAGCTTTCTTT.

This chain joins TRBV15 and TRBJ1-4, with 7 bases that match TRBD1. Germline trimming cut 3 bases from V and 6 bases from J; bases unmatched to any gene: 7. Germline CDR1 LNHNV, CDR2 YYDKDF (reference sequence). The CDR3 is 15 amino acids. CDR3 loop: CATSRIETGDEKLFF. In DNA form, the CDR3 reads TGTGCCACCAGCAGGATTGAAACAGGGGATGAAAAACTGTTTTTT. Complete variable domain (other parts from reference TRBV15 and TRBJ1-4): DAMVIQNPRYQVTQFGKPVTLSCSQTLNHNVMYWYQQKSSQAPKLLFHYYDKDFNNEADTPDNFQSRRPNTSFCFLDIRSPGLGDTAMYLCATSRIETGDEKLFFGSGTQLSVL.

V and J are TRBV9 and TRBJ2-1, with TRBD2 identical over 9 bases. Trimming cost V 3 bases and J 0 bases; bases outside gene matches: 7. CDR3 length: 17 residues. From germline, CDR1 is SGDLS and CDR2 YYNGEE. The CDR3 is CASSELLRGGSYNEQFF. In DNA form, the CDR3 reads TGTGCCAGCAGCGAACTACTGCGGGGGGGCTCCTACAATGAGCAGTTCTTC.

The V gene is TRBV6-1, the J gene TRBJ1-2; D is uncertain. This CDR3 is built from 13 residues. V was cut by 3 bases and J by 2 bases, with 7 bases left in between. Germline-derived CDR1 and CDR2 are MNHNS and SASEGT. The CDR3, as DNA: TGTGCCAGCAGTGAGTACAGAAACTATGGCTACACCTTC. It specifies CASSEYRNYGYTF.

The chain has TRBV2 and TRBJ1-2; D might be TRBD1 (5 bases). With 6 bases removed from V and 4 bases from J, the gap between germline ends came to 9 bases. Per germline, CDR1 SNHLY and CDR2 FYNNEI. The CDR3 is 12 amino acids. The CDR3 sequence: CASRVDSYGYTF. CDR3 in DNA: TGTGCCAGCAGGGTCGACAGCTATGGCTACACCTTC.

The rearrangement links TRBV27 to TRBJ2-2; TRBD1 matches at 7 bases. After removal of 5 bases from V and 0 bases from J, the junction contained 6 bases not matched to a gene. The CDR3 is 16 amino acids. Germline lookup yields CDR1 MNHEY and CDR2 SMNVEV (reference sequence). The DNA of the CDR3 is TGTGCCAGCAGTCCCCACGGGACAGCGAACACCGGGGAGCTGTTTTTT. Translation gives CASSPHGTANTGELFF.

The rearrangement joins TRBV6-2 or TRBV6-3 to TRBJ2-7, with D possibly matching TRBD2 (6 bases). Germline V gene data show CDR1 as MNHEY and CDR2 as SVGEGT. The CDR3 is 17 amino acids. Trimming took 4 bases from V and 6 from J, leaving 25 bases between them. CDR3 sequence (DNA): TGTGCCAGCAGTTCCGGAGGGTCGCCACGCGGGGCGGGCGAGCAGTACTTC. The encoded protein is CASSSGGSPRGAGEQYF.

The genes are TRBV7-2 and TRBJ2-7; 14 bases are shared with TRBD2. The CDR3 has 19 amino acids. The germline CDR1 and CDR2 sequences are SGHTA and FQGNSA. Trimming at V came to 2 bases and at J to 3 bases, leaving 12 bases not matched to a gene. CDR3 DNA sequence: TGTGCCAGCAGCTTAAAAGGCGTCTTGGGACTAGCGGGGGTCTACGAGCAGTACTTC. This sequence encodes CASSLKGVLGLAGVYEQYF.

To note about this clone: Germline and junction disagree at one end, which may indicate a read error. The chain has TRBV12-3 or TRBV12-4 and TRBJ2-3, with 13 bases that match TRBD2. The CDR3 totals 12 residues. This CDR3 reads CASSWTSGGPNF. The CDR3 DNA sequence: TGTGCCAGCAGTTGGACTAGCGGGGGCCCGAATTTT.

The V gene is TRBV29-1, the J gene TRBJ2-4; D possibly corresponds to TRBD1 (6 bases). CDR1 SQVTM and CDR2 ANQGSEA come from the germline V gene. This CDR3 has 15 amino acids. Trimming pared 4 bases from V and 2 bases from J, leaving 15 bases between. DNA for the CDR3: TGCAGCGTTGTAGGGCAGGGGAAAACCAAAAACATTCAGTACTTC. Its translation: CSVVGQGKTKNIQYF.

This clone was seen once. This chain uses TRBV30 with TRBJ1-6, with TRBD1 matching 9 bases. CDR3 size: 14 residues. V shed 4 bases, J shed 5 bases, and the junction held 3 bases outside the gene matches. Germline V gene lookup returns CDR1 GTSNPN and CDR2 SVGIG (reference sequence). The CDR3 sequence is CAWTGTGNNSPLHF. The CDR3 nucleotides are TGTGCCTGGACTGGGACAGGGAATAATTCACCCCTCCACTTT.

As DNA, the CDR3 is TGTGCCAGCAGCCAAGATGAGGGCCTAGCCAAAAACATTCAGTACTTC. It codes for CASSQDEGLAKNIQYF. The chain couples TRBV4-2 to TRBJ2-4, with a weak D call TRBD2 (5 bases). Trimming took off 0 bases at V and 0 bases at J, with 9 bases between the two ends. The germline V gene has CDR1 LGHNA and CDR2 YNFKEQ. The CDR3 contains 16 residues.

J is TRBJ2-3 and V is TRBV5-1; D tentatively reads TRBD1 or TRBD2 (5 bases each). The germline gives CDR1 SGHRS, CDR2 YFSETQ. The CDR3 has 15 amino acids. V gave up 4 bases and J gave up 1 base, with 13 bases separating them. This CDR3 reads CASSPGTMGTDTQYF. DNA for the CDR3: TGCGCCAGCAGCCCCGGGACCATGGGCACAGATACGCAGTATTTT.

V and J are TRBV6-4 and TRBJ2-1; no firm D call. The CDR3 loop spans 13 amino acids. Germline V gene lookup returns CDR1 MRHNA and CDR2 SNTAGT. Trimming cost V 1 base and J 8 bases, with 9 bases left between them. In DNA, the CDR3 is TGTGCCAGCAGTGACTTTCTAGGAGATGAGCAGTTCTTC. It translates to CASSDFLGDEQFF.

This rearrangement joins TRBV7-2 to TRBJ1-5; maybe TRBD1 (6 bases). The CDR3 length is 15 residues. CDR1 is SGHTA, CDR2 FQGNSA, per germline. The V gene lost 5 bases and the J gene lost 7 bases, with 18 bases spanning the gap. DNA of the CDR3: TGTGCCAGCAGCCAGTGGGGGGGTACAGGGCAGCCCCAGCATTTT. Translated: CASSQWGGTGQPQHF.

The chain employs TRBV7-9 and TRBJ2-1, with D possibly being TRBD1 (5 bases). The CDR3 has 16 residues. From germline, CDR1 is SEHNR and CDR2 FQNEAQ (reference sequence). The V end lost 7 bases, the J end lost 0 bases, and 16 bases lay between the germline ends. CDR3 sequence: CASTLRGSNSYNEQFF. DNA of the CDR3: TGTGCCAGCACCCTTAGGGGAAGCAACTCCTACAATGAGCAGTTCTTC.

V and J are TRBV5-1 and TRBJ2-1; TRBD1 agrees at 10 bases. Trimming took 6 bases from V and 8 from J; bases not matched to a gene: 11. The CDR3 loop spans 15 amino acids. Germline V CDR1 and CDR2: SGHRS, YFSETQ. CDR3 nucleotide sequence: TGCGCCAGCACGAACCGGGACAGGGGTGAGGATGAGCAGTTCTTC. This encodes CASTNRDRGEDEQFF.

This clone was observed once. The V gene is TRBV7-9, the J gene TRBJ1-2; D is possibly TRBD1 (5 bases). Germline lookup yields CDR1 SEHNR and CDR2 FQNEAQ (reference sequence). V shed 1 base and J shed 6 bases, with 9 bases lying between them. This CDR3 comprises 13 residues. CDR3 in amino acids: CASSLVQGNGYTF. CDR3 DNA sequence: TGTGCCAGCAGCTTAGTTCAGGGTAATGGCTACACCTTC.

Only one count was recorded for this clone. This chain joins TRBV6-5 and TRBJ2-4; the match to TRBD1 covers 7 bases. This CDR3 is built from 14 residues. The germline V gene encodes CDR1 MNHEY and CDR2 SVGAGI. Trimming removed 5 bases from V and 9 bases from J; junction bases left unmatched: 10. The CDR3 nucleotides read TGTGCCAGCAGTCCCAAGACAGGGTGGGGCATTCAGTACTTC. Translation: CASSPKTGWGIQYF.

The V and J genes are TRBV21-1 and TRBJ1-1; the table gives TRBD1 as D, unverified against the DNA. TRBV21-1 corresponds to a pseudogene. The CDR3 contains 16 residues. Here the CDR3 DNA reads TGTGCCAGCAGCAAAGAGTTGACATTTATGAACACTGAAGCTTTCTTT. This sequence encodes CASSKELTFMNTEAFF.

V and J are TRBV3-1 (or the pseudogene TRBV3-2) and TRBJ2-7, with no clear D. V lost 3 bases to trimming and J lost 1 base, with 10 bases between them. This CDR3 comprises 14 residues. Germline values: CDR1 LGHDT, CDR2 YNNKEL (reference sequence). This CDR3 reads CASSHDVGSYEQYF. CDR3 coding DNA: TGTGCCAGCAGCCATGACGTCGGATCCTACGAGCAGTACTTC.

The rearrangement joins TRBV19 to TRBJ2-7, with 8 bases lining up with TRBD1. Germline V gene lookup returns CDR1 LNHDA and CDR2 SQIVND (reference sequence). The CDR3 is 15 residues long. J gave up 1 base and V 3 bases, and 5 bases lay outside the gene matches. The CDR3 reads CASSISWTGSYEQYF. The CDR3, as DNA: TGTGCCAGTAGTATCTCCTGGACAGGGTCCTACGAGCAGTACTTC. The whole variable domain, remainder taken from reference TRBV19 and TRBJ2-7, is DGGITQSPKYLFRKEGQNVTLSCEQNLNHDAMYWYRQDPGQGLRLIYYSQIVNDFQKGDIAEGYSVSREKKESFPLTVTSAQKNPTAFYLCASSISWTGSYEQYFGPGTRLTVT.